The T cell receptor (beta chain) described here comes from a study of shared clonotypes between healthy human individuals. Profiled with immunoSEQ multiplex PCR; TCRdb holds only in-frame clones, not every one. The sample has over 400,000 clones, more than 65% seen once. Looked up from germline, CDR1 is SQVTM and CDR2 is ANQGSEA. This CDR3 region has 13 residues. The sequence came from a woman between 35 and 50 years old in good health. Some clones in this sample may be carry-over from other donors' samples. Material for sequencing was PBMCs. The chain employs TRBV29-1 and TRBJ1-2, with 9 bases fitting TRBD1. The CDR3 loop is CRRRDRENYGYTF. In DNA, the CDR3 is TGCCGCCGCCGGGACAGGGAGAACTATGGCTACACCTTC. The full variable domain, completed using reference TRBV29-1 and TRBJ1-2, is SAVISQKPSRDICQRGTSLTIQCQVDSQVTMMFWYRQQPGQSLTLIATANQGSEATYESGFVIDKFPISRPNLTFSTLTVSNMSPEDSSIYLCRRRDRENYGYTFGSGTRLTVV.